These 2 T cell receptor beta chains were all obtained from the same sample, sequenced in a study of response to subunit inactivated influenza vaccine. TCRdb analysed the RT-PCR reads with MiXCR anew, one entry per CDR3 protein. The sample holds approximately 480,000 distinct CDR3 sequences; 11% are singletons and the top ten take approximately 12%. Sequenced here: PBMCs from blood, sampled more than 35 days after vaccination. The receptors shown here come from a man aged 50-59 years who received an inactivated influenza vaccine.

This clonotype was counted only a few times. The rearrangement joins TRBV12-3 or TRBV12-4 to TRBJ2-4; 9 nucleotides align to TRBD1. The junction had 4 bases not matched to a gene; V was cut back by 4 bases and J by 3 bases. The CDR3 extends over 15 amino acids. CDR3 sequence reads: CASSWGQGIKNIQYF. Written as DNA, the CDR3 is TGTGCCAGCAGTTGGGGACAGGGAATCAAAAACATTCAGTACTTC.

This clonotype was picked up a small number of times. The rearrangement uses TRBV7-9 and TRBJ1-1; TRBD1 agrees at 8 bases. J gave up 8 bases and V 4 bases, and 3 bases lay outside the gene matches. The CDR3 contains 12 residues. The germline V gene encodes CDR1 SEHNR and CDR2 FQNEAQ (reference sequence). CDR3 sequence reads: CASSWTGLEAFF. CDR3 sequence (DNA): TGTGCCAGCAGCTGGACAGGGCTCGAAGCTTTCTTT.